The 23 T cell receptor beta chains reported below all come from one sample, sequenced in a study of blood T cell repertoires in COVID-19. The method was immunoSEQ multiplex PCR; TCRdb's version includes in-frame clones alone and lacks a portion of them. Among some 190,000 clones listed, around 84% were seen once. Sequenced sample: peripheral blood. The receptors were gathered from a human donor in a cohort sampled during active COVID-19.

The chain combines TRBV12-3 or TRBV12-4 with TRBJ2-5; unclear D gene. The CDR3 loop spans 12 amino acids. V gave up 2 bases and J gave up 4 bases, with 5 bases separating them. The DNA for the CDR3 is TGTGCCAGCAGTTTAAACGGAGAGACCCAGTACTTC. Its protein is CASSLNGETQYF.

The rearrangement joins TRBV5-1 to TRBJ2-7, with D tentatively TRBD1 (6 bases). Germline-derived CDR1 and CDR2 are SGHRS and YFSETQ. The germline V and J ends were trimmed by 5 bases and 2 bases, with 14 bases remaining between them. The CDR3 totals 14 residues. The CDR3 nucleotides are TGCGCCAGCAGAACGTTCCAGGGGCCCTACGAGCAGTACTTC. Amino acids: CASRTFQGPYEQYF.

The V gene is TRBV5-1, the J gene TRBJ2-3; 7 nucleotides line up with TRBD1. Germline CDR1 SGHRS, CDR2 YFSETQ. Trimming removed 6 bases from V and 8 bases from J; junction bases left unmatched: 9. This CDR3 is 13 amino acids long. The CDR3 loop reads CASTRWGQSTQYF. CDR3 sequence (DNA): TGCGCCAGCACCAGATGGGGACAGAGTACGCAGTATTTT.

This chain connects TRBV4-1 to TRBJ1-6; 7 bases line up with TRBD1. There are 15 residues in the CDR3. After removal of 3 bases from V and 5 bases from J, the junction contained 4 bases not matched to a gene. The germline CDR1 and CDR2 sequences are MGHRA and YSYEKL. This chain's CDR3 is CASSHRTGDNSPLHF. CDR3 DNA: TGCGCCAGCAGCCACCGCACAGGGGATAATTCACCCCTCCACTTT.

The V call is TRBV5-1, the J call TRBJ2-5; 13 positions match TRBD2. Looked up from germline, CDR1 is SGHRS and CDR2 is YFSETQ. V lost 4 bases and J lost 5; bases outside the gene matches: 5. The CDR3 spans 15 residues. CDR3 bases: TGCGCCAGCAGCCAGACTAGCGGGGGGCGGGAGACCCAGTACTTC. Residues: CASSQTSGGRETQYF.

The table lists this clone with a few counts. In DNA, the CDR3 is TGTGCCAGCAGTGATATAGAGAAATTTTTCACAGATACGCAGTATTTT. It yields the protein CASSDIEKFFTDTQYF. The chain recombines TRBV2 with TRBJ2-3; no clear D gene. Trimming shortened V by 3 bases and J by 2 bases, and 15 bases separated the two germline ends. The V gene's germline CDR1 is SNHLY and CDR2 FYNNEI. The CDR3 is 16 residues long.

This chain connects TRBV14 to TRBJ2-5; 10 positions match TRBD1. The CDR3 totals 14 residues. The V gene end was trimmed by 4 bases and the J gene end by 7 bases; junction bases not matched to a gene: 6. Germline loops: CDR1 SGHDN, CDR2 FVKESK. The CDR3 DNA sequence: TGTGCCAGCAGCCCCCGGGACAGGGGATGGACCCAGTACTTC. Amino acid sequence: CASSPRDRGWTQYF. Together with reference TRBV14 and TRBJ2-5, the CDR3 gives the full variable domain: EAGVTQFPSHSVIEKGQTVTLRCDPISGHDNLYWYRRVMGKEIKFLLHFVKESKQDESGMPNNRFLAERTGGTYSTLKVQPAELEDSGVYFCASSPRDRGWTQYFGPGTRLLVL.

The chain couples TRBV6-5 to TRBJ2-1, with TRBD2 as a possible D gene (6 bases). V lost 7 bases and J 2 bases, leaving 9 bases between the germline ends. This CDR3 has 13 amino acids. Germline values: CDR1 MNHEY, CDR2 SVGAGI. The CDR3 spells CASKAGAYNEQFF. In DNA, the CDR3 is TGTGCCAGCAAAGCGGGCGCCTACAATGAGCAGTTCTTC.

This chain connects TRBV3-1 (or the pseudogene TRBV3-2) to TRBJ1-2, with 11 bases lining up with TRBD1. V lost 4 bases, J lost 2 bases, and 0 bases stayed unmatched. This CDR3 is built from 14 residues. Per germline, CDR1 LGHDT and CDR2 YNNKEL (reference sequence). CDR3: CASSRDRGNYGYTF. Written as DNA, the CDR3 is TGTGCCAGCAGCCGGGACAGGGGGAACTATGGCTACACCTTC.

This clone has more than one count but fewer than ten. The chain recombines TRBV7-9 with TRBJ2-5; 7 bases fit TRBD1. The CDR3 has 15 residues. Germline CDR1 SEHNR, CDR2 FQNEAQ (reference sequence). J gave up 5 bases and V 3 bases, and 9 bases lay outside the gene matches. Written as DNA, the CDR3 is TGTGCCAGCAGCTTCGGGCTAGGGGGCAGGGAGACCCAGTACTTC. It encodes CASSFGLGGRETQYF. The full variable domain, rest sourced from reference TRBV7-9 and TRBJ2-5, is DTGVSQNPRHKITKRGQNVTFRCDPISEHNRLYWYRQTLGQGPEFLTYFQNEAQLEKSRLLSDRFSAERPKGSFSTLEIQRTEQGDSAMYLCASSFGLGGRETQYFGPGTRLLVL.

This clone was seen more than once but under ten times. CDR3: CASRLAGPTDTQYF. The CDR3 nucleotides read TGTGCCAGCAGGCTAGCGGGCCCCACAGATACGCAGTATTTT. This chain connects TRBV7-2 to TRBJ2-3; 8 bases line up with TRBD2. The V segment lost 6 bases and the J segment 2 bases; nucleotides outside the gene matches: 4. CDR1 and CDR2 from the germline V gene are SGHTA and FQGNSA. The CDR3 covers 14 residues.

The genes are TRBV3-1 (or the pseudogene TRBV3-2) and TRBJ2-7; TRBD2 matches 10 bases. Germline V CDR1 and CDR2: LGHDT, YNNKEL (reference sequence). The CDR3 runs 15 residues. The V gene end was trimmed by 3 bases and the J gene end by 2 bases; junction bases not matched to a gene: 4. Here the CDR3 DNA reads TGTGCCAGCAGCCACGGACTAGCGGAGCCCTACGAGCAGTACTTC. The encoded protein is CASSHGLAEPYEQYF.

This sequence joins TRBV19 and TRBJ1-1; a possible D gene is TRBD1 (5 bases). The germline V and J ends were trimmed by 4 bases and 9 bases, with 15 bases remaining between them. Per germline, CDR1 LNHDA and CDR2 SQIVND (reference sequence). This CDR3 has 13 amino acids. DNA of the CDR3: TGTGCCAGTAGTAGGGATGACAGCCAACAAGCTTTCTTT. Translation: CASSRDDSQQAFF.

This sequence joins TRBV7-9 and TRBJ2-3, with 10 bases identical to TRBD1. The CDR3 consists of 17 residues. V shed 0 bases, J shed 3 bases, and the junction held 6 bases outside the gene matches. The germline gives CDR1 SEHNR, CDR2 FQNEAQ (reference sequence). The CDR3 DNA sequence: TGTGCCAGCAGCTTAGCCCGCAGACAGGGGGCAACAGATACGCAGTATTTT. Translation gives CASSLARRQGATDTQYF.

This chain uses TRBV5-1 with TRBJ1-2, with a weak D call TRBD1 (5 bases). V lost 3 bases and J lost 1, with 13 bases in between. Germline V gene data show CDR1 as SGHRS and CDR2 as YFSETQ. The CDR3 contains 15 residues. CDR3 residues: CASSWGYRFNYGYTF. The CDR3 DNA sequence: TGCGCCAGCAGCTGGGGCTACAGGTTTAACTATGGCTACACCTTC.

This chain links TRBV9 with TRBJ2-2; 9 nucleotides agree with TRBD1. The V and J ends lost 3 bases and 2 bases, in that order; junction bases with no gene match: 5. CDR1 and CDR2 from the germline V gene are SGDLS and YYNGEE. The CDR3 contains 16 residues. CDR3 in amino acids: CASSARTGVNTGELFF. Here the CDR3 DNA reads TGTGCCAGCAGCGCACGGACAGGGGTAAACACCGGGGAGCTGTTTTTT.

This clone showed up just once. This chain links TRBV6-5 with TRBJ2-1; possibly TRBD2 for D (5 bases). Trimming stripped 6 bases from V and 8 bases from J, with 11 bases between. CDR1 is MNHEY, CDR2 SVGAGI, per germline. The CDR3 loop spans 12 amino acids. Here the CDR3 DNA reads TGTGCCAGCAGGGATGTGAGGGATGAGCAGTTCTTC. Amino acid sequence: CASRDVRDEQFF.

CDR3 bases: TGTGCCAGCAGTTCCCCACAGGTCTATGGCTACACCTTC. Translated, it gives CASSSPQVYGYTF. V usage is TRBV28 and J usage is TRBJ1-2; tentative D call: TRBD1 (5 bases). Germline V gene lookup returns CDR1 MDHEN and CDR2 SYDVKM. V lost 4 bases and J lost 4, with 10 bases in between. This CDR3 has 13 amino acids.

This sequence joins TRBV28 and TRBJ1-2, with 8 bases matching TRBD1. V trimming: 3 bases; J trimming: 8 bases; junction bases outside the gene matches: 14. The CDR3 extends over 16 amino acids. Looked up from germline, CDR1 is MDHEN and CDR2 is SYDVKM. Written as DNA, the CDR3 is TGTGCCAGCAGTTTTCAGGGGGCGCCCAGCTTTTGGGGCTACACCTTC. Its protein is CASSFQGAPSFWGYTF.

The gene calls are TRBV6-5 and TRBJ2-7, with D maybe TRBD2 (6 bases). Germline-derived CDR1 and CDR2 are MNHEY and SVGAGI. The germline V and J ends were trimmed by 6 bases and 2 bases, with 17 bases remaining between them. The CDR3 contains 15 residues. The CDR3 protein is CASSATPREAYEQYF. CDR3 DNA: TGTGCCAGCAGCGCCACCCCCAGGGAGGCCTACGAGCAGTACTTC.

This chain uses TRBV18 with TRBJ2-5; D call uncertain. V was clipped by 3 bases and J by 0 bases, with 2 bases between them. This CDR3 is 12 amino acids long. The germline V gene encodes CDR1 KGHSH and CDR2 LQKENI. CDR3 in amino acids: CASSPNQETQYF. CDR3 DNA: TGTGCCAGCTCACCCAACCAAGAGACCCAGTACTTC.

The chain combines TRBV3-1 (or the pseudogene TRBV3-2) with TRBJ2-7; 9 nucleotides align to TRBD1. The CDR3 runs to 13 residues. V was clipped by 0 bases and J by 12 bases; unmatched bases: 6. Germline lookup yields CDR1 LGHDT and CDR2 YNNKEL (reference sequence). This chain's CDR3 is CASSQDRYRGLYV. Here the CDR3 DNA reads TGTGCCAGCAGCCAAGATCGTTACAGGGGGCTGTACGTC.

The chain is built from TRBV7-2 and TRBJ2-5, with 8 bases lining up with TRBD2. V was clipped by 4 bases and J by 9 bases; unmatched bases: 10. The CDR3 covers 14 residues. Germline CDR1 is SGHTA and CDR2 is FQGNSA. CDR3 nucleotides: TGTGCCAGCAGCTCGTCAGCGGGAGTGCGGTCCCAGTACTTC. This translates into CASSSSAGVRSQYF.